Here is one TCR beta chain with its context. As yet, its antigen is unknown. These data belong to a study of vaccination and CD4 T cells after COVID-19. The Oncomine TCR Beta short-read assay sequenced DNA from cultured CD4+ T cells. TCRdb independently ran MiXCR on the PCR reads; one entry per CDR3 protein. The profile shows approximately 15,000 distinct CDR3 sequences, under 50% of them singletons. Study-wide results and limits: The authors studied relatively few convalescent patients and analyzed no early post-infection timepoints.

The sample's treatment: approximately nine-day PBMC culture with coronavirus spike peptide pools or control peptides (ViraFEST assay). In the ViraFEST assay, peptide-pool expansion preceded TCR sequencing of expanded clonotypes. The sequenced sample consisted of CD4+ T cells from blood, cultured in vitro. The clonotype was recovered from a human donor who had recovered from COVID-19.

The CDR3 DNA reads as TGTGCCAGCACACCGGGGGACAGTGGAGTGGATGGCTACACCTTC. As protein: CASTPGDSGVDGYTF. The genes are TRBV7-9 and TRBJ1-2; TRBD1 aligns across 7 bases. The V gene end was trimmed by 7 bases and the J gene end by 6 bases; junction bases not matched to a gene: 14. The CDR3 is made up of 15 amino acids. Per germline, CDR1 SEHNR and CDR2 FQNEAQ (reference sequence).